This T cell receptor beta chain derives from a study of OX40 agonist ivuxolimab in advanced cancers. TCRdb's table, derived via immunoSEQ multiplex PCR, lists solely in-frame clones and lacks some. The sample lists around 25,000 clones; 75% to 90% were seen once. This CDR3 is 13 amino acids long. Per the germline V gene, CDR1 is LGHNT and CDR2 is FRNRAP. Deletions cut 7 bases from V and 4 bases from J, with 13 bases between. Findings and limits, study-wide: Clonal expansion from baseline to week 6 occurred in both CD4+ and CD8+ T cells. Normalized expansion of T-cell clones was also low for some nonresponders. The authors did not determine the antigen specificity of the expanded peripheral T cells.

Comments on this clone: Its antigen is not known.

J is TRBJ1-1 and V is TRBV12-5; no definite D call. The input for sequencing was CD4+ or CD8+ T cells sorted from blood, taken in a trial of the OX40 agonist ivuxolimab. The sequence was obtained from an adult with an advanced solid tumor such as melanoma, head and neck, liver or kidney cancer. CDR3 DNA: TGTGCTAGTGCCTTATTAGGGAGCACTGAAGCTTTCTTT. Its translation is CASALLGSTEAFF.